The sequence of this T cell receptor beta chain was determined in a study of blood T cell repertoires in COVID-19. The wider study: The origin of the acute and convalescent COVID-19 samples was the United States, Italy and Spain. T cells, B-cell-depleted T cells, or PBMCs supplied cDNA or gDNA.

Individuals drawn from approximately 22 US areas were about 18 to 90 years old. Assay: immunoSEQ multiplex PCR; the TCRdb copy retains only in-frame clones and omits some. Here the sample spans approximately 280,000 clones, around 89% being singletons. The germline gives CDR1 SGHAT, CDR2 FQNNGV. There are 17 residues in the CDR3. The V and J ends lost 3 bases and 2 bases, in that order; junction bases with no gene match: 12. The TCR was taken from a woman under 30 with acute COVID-19. Sequenced material: PBMCs or T cells enriched from blood (not recorded which). The V call is TRBV11-2, the J call TRBJ1-1, with TRBD1 matching 7 bases. CDR3 sequence (DNA): TGTGCCAGCAGCTTTAGGCGGGGACAGACGATAAACACTGAAGCTTTCTTT. Its protein is CASSFRRGQTINTEAFF.